This T cell receptor beta chain was captured by sequencing in a study of CD8 T cells in Susac syndrome. General study findings and limits: By the study's own acknowledgment, its TCR sequencing and HLA analysis included relatively few individuals.

With respect to this clonotype: As yet, its antigen is unknown.

With random hexamers, roughly 0.45 to 1 ug RNA was reverse transcribed. Amplification of TCR beta CDR3 by immunoSEQ multiplex PCR spanned 54 Vbeta and 13 Jbeta. TCRdb independently ran MiXCR on the immunoSEQ multiplex PCR reads; one entry per CDR3 protein. The repertoire holds 180,000 or so distinct CDR3 sequences, with approximately 96% as singletons. Trimming pared 7 bases from V and 5 bases from J, leaving 16 bases between. Germline CDR1 is KGHDR and CDR2 is SFDVKD. The CDR3 extends over 14 amino acids. Sequenced: CD4+ T cells from PBMCs. The chain joins TRBV24-1 to TRBJ1-1; D possibly corresponds to TRBD1 (6 bases). The clonotype comes from a human donor in good health. The CDR3 spells CATSEDSVYTEAFF. CDR3 sequence (DNA): TGTGCCACCAGCGAGGACAGCGTGTATACTGAAGCTTTCTTT.